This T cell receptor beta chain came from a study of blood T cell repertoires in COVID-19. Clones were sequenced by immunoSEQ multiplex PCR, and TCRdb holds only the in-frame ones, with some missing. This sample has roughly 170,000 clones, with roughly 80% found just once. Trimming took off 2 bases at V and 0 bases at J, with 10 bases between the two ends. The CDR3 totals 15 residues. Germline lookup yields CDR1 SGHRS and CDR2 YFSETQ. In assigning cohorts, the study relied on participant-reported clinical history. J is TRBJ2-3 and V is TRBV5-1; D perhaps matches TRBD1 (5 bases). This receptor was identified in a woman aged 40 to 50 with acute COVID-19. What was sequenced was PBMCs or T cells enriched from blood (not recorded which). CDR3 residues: CASSLMGHSTDTQYF. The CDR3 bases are TGCGCCAGCAGCTTAATGGGGCATAGCACAGATACGCAGTATTTT.